The 14 T cell receptor beta chains below all came from one sample that was sequenced in a study of glioma-infiltrating T cells after dendritic cell vaccination. TCRdb keeps only in-frame clones here, not all; method: immunoSEQ multiplex PCR. The table records about 87,000 clones, roughly four fifths of them present only once. Time point: after dendritic cell vaccination, including at tumor progression/relapse. Source: blood, taken after dendritic cell vaccination. The receptors stem from a human donor with glioblastoma.

The chain has TRBV4-1 and TRBJ2-7, with D possibly TRBD2 on 5 matching bases. V dropped 0 bases and J dropped 4 bases, with 13 bases sitting between them. CDR1 and CDR2 (germline): MGHRA, YSYEKL. This CDR3 has 15 residues. CDR3 loop: CASSQDRWERYEQYF. CDR3 coding DNA: TGCGCCAGCAGCCAAGATAGATGGGAGAGATACGAGCAGTACTTC.

This chain joins TRBV5-4 and TRBJ1-1, with D maybe TRBD1 (6 bases). V lost 4 bases and J lost 1, with 17 bases in between. CDR1 SGHNT and CDR2 YYREEE come from the germline V gene (reference sequence). The CDR3 sequence is 16 residues long. This CDR3 reads CASSPGTGHTNTEAFF. The CDR3 bases are TGTGCCAGCAGCCCTGGTACGGGACATACGAACACTGAAGCTTTCTTT.

This clone was seen more than once but under ten times. A far larger clone lies a single base away; this is likely a read error. Other DNA sequences in this specimen translate into the identical CDR3. V and J are TRBV4-1 and TRBJ2-7; maybe TRBD2 (5 bases). Germline values: CDR1 MGHRA, CDR2 YSYEKL. Trimming cost V 4 bases and J 1 base, with 14 bases left between them. The CDR3 loop spans 15 amino acids. The CDR3 loop is CASSRAAGPSYEQYF. The CDR3, as DNA: TGCGCCAGCAGCCGAGCGGCGGGTCCGTCCTACGAGCAGTACTTC.

The chain is built from TRBV18 and TRBJ2-5; D not resolved. Deletions cut 6 bases from V and 2 bases from J, with 4 bases between. CDR1 and CDR2 (germline): KGHSH, LQKENI. CDR3 length equals 11 residues. CDR3 nucleotides: TGTGCCAGCTCTCAACAAGAGACCCAGTACTTC. It is translated as CASSQQETQYF.

As DNA, the CDR3 is TGTGCCAGCAGTGAAGGACAGGGCGGGGCCAACGTCCTGACTTTC. This sequence encodes CASSEGQGGANVLTF. This chain links TRBV6-1 with TRBJ2-6; 7 nucleotides align to TRBD1. Germline V gene data show CDR1 as MNHNS and CDR2 as SASEGT. The CDR3 consists of 15 residues. V dropped 1 base and J dropped 4; count of bases not matched to a gene: 1.

The rearrangement joins TRBV7-2 to TRBJ2-5; 8 bases agree with TRBD1. This CDR3 is built from 13 residues. The ends lost 3 bases at V and 7 bases at J; junction bases unmatched: 4. Germline CDR1 and CDR2: SGHTA and FQGNSA. CDR3 loop: CASSLQGAGTQYF. In DNA form, the CDR3 reads TGTGCCAGCAGCTTGCAGGGGGCAGGGACCCAGTACTTC.

Regarding this clone: Other DNA sequences within the sample encode an identical CDR3. This chain connects TRBV7-3 to TRBJ2-1, with 11 nucleotides matching TRBD2. This CDR3 contains 15 residues. Germline V gene sequence: CDR1 SGHTA, CDR2 FQGTGA. V shed 5 bases and J 7 bases; nucleotides not matched to a gene: 7. CDR3 DNA sequence: TGTGCCAGCAGCATCCTAGCGGGGGGTCGGAATGAGCAGTTCTTC. Translation gives CASSILAGGRNEQFF.

The rearrangement uses TRBV7-3 and TRBJ2-2; D may be TRBD2 (5 bases). V gave up 5 bases and J gave up 2 bases, with 12 bases separating them. CDR3 size: 15 residues. Germline CDR1 is SGHTA and CDR2 is FQGTGA. CDR3 residues: CASSSGLSNTGELFF. Here the CDR3 DNA reads TGTGCCAGCAGCAGCGGACTTAGTAACACCGGGGAGCTGTTTTTT.

The chain uses TRBV7-2 and TRBJ1-5; unclear D gene. V lost 5 bases to trimming and J lost 5 bases, with 13 bases between them. CDR1 is SGHTA and CDR2 is FQGNSA in the germline V gene. CDR3 length: 14 amino acids. The CDR3 nucleotides are TGTGCCAGCAGCACCACCGGGAGAGATCAGCCCCAGCATTTT. Its protein is CASSTTGRDQPQHF.

This clone appeared many times. The chain carries TRBV4-3 and TRBJ2-3, with D perhaps TRBD2 (5 bases). Trimming removed 0 bases at V and 4 bases at J, with 14 bases between. Germline V gives CDR1 LGHNA, CDR2 YSLEER. This CDR3 is built from 16 residues. For the CDR3, the DNA is TGCGCCAGCAGCCAAGATCCCGGGGATGGGGCAGATACGCAGTATTTT. It codes for CASSQDPGDGADTQYF.

The chain links TRBV29-1 to TRBJ1-2; tentative D call: TRBD1 (5 bases). Trimming pared 2 bases from V and 4 bases from J, leaving 14 bases between. From germline, CDR1 is SQVTM and CDR2 ANQGSEA. This CDR3 is built from 14 residues. The CDR3 here is CSVEKGEAIYGYTF. In nucleotides, the CDR3 is TGCAGCGTTGAAAAAGGGGAAGCCATCTATGGCTACACCTTC.

The J gene is TRBJ1-4, the V gene TRBV5-5; 8 positions agree with TRBD1. CDR1 SGHKS and CDR2 YYEKEE come from the germline V gene (reference sequence). The CDR3 runs 17 residues. With 4 bases clipped from V and 8 bases from J, the junction kept 16 bases outside the gene matches. For the CDR3, the DNA is TGTGCCAGCAGCCCTGATAGCCTGGACAGGGTTGGAGAAAAACTGTTTTTT. Protein sequence: CASSPDSLDRVGEKLFF. Full variable domain (remainder filled in from reference TRBV5-5 and TRBJ1-4): DAGVTQSPTHLIKTRGQQVTLRCSPISGHKSVSWYQQVLGQGPQFIFQYYEKEERGRGNFPDRFSARQFPNYSSELNVNALLLGDSALYLCASSPDSLDRVGEKLFFGSGTQLSVL.

The sample holds a few counts of this clone. This chain links TRBV7-2 with TRBJ1-2; 9 bases agree with TRBD1. V dropped 1 base and J dropped 4; count of bases not matched to a gene: 4. The CDR3 is 15 amino acids. Germline V lookup: CDR1 SGHTA, CDR2 FQGNSA. In nucleotides, the CDR3 is TGTGCCAGCAGCTTAGACAGGGGGCGCTCCTATGGCTACACCTTC. This translates into CASSLDRGRSYGYTF.

V usage is TRBV7-2 and J usage is TRBJ2-5; 7 nucleotides line up with TRBD1. This CDR3 comprises 15 residues. The V gene's germline CDR1 is SGHTA and CDR2 FQGNSA. The V segment lost 5 bases and the J segment 1 base; nucleotides outside the gene matches: 7. CDR3 DNA: TGTGCCAGCAGCCCACCGGGACAGTTCCAAGAGACCCAGTACTTC. The encoded protein is CASSPPGQFQETQYF. Together with reference TRBV7-2 and TRBJ2-5, the CDR3 gives the full variable domain: GAGVSQSPSNKVTEKGKDVELRCDPISGHTALYWYRQSLGQGLEFLIYFQGNSAPDKSGLPSDRFSAERTGGSVSTLTIQRTQQEDSAVYLCASSPPGQFQETQYFGPGTRLLVL.